The present entry profiles one T cell receptor (beta chain) with its context. The assay was immunoSEQ multiplex PCR, and TCRdb's table has in-frame clones only and misses some. Of about 430,000 clones in the sample, more than 70% are singletons; the top ten hold roughly 1.4%. CDR1 is LGHNA, CDR2 YNFKEQ, per germline. The CDR3 is 15 residues long. V was trimmed by 1 base and J by 12 bases, leaving 18 bases between them. The source of the sample is a study of blood T cell repertoires in COVID-19. The chain employs TRBV4-2 and TRBJ2-2, with D possibly TRBD1 on 6 matching bases. The sample consisted of PBMCs or T cells enriched from blood (not recorded which). The TCR originated in a young woman who had been exposed to COVID-19. The CDR3 here is CASSQAQGSFVKLFF. The DNA of the CDR3 is TGTGCCAGCAGCCAAGCCCAGGGGAGCTTTGTCAAGCTGTTTTTT.